One and the same sample provided the 27 T cell receptor beta chains below, sequenced in a study of cytomegalovirus exposure and HLA in healthy donors. The study ran its PCR with 60 Vbeta and 13 Jbeta primers. TCRdb's table, derived via immunoSEQ multiplex PCR, lists solely in-frame clones and lacks some. The sample consists of some 130,000 clones, just under 90% of them appearing once. Material: PBMCs. All receptors derive from a woman in her twenties or thirties in good health and CMV-seronegative.

CDR3 sequence reads: CASSSYSEGRAEAFF. The CDR3 DNA follows: TGTGCCAGCAGTAGCTATTCAGAGGGGAGGGCTGAAGCTTTCTTT. The rearrangement joins TRBV6-5 to TRBJ1-1; D perhaps matches TRBD1 (5 bases). Germline-derived CDR1 and CDR2 are MNHEY and SVGAGI. The CDR3 runs 15 residues. Trimming took 5 bases from V and 6 from J, leaving 19 bases between them.

The chain recombines TRBV6-5 with TRBJ2-1; weak D call: TRBD2 (7 bases). Germline V gene data show CDR1 as MNHEY and CDR2 as SVGAGI. This CDR3 is 15 amino acids long. Between the trimmed V and J ends, which lost 4 bases and 0 bases, there was a span of 10 bases. The CDR3 reads CASSFAGASYNEQFF. CDR3 in DNA: TGTGCCAGCAGTTTTGCGGGGGCCTCCTACAATGAGCAGTTCTTC.

This chain joins TRBV30 and TRBJ1-2; a possible D gene is TRBD1 (6 bases). The germline V gene has CDR1 GTSNPN and CDR2 SVGIG (reference sequence). CDR3 size: 13 residues. V was cut by 2 bases and J by 4 bases, with 11 bases left in between. Here the CDR3 reads CAWSPTGSYGYTF. CDR3 in DNA: TGTGCCTGGAGTCCCACAGGGAGCTATGGCTACACCTTC.

The chain recombines TRBV28 with TRBJ2-7; tentative D call: TRBD1 (6 bases). From germline, CDR1 is MDHEN and CDR2 SYDVKM. This CDR3 is 13 amino acids long. Trimming removed 6 bases from V and 4 bases from J, with 13 bases in between. CDR3 protein: CASSPTGPYEQYF. The CDR3 DNA sequence: TGTGCCAGCAGCCCGACAGGTCCATACGAGCAGTACTTC.

This chain links TRBV7-6 with TRBJ2-1; 7 bases fit TRBD2. The germline V gene has CDR1 SGHVS and CDR2 FNYEAQ. V shed 2 bases, J shed 4 bases, and the junction held 5 bases outside the gene matches. The CDR3 contains 15 residues. CDR3 protein: CASSLLRGSYNEQFF. CDR3 coding DNA: TGTGCCAGCAGCTTATTGCGCGGGAGTTACAATGAGCAGTTCTTC.

The V gene is TRBV6-5, the J gene TRBJ2-7, with 9 bases identical to TRBD1. The CDR3 contains 15 residues. After removal of 6 bases from V and 2 bases from J, the junction contained 8 bases not matched to a gene. Germline CDR1 reads MNHEY; CDR2 reads SVGAGI. Here the CDR3 DNA reads TGTGCCAGCAGCCGTCCGGGACAGGGAACCTACGAGCAGTACTTC. Translation gives CASSRPGQGTYEQYF.

V usage is TRBV2 and J usage is TRBJ1-2; 11 nucleotides agree with TRBD1. The CDR3 is 18 residues long. The germline gives CDR1 SNHLY, CDR2 FYNNEI. Trimming at V came to 4 bases and at J to 3 bases, leaving 13 bases not matched to a gene. The CDR3 sequence is CASSVLGTGGEGDYGYTF. CDR3 sequence (DNA): TGTGCCAGCAGTGTTCTAGGGACAGGGGGTGAGGGGGACTATGGCTACACCTTC.

The chain has TRBV11-2 and TRBJ2-7; 7 positions agree with TRBD1. The junction had 21 bases not matched to a gene; V was cut back by 7 bases and J by 9 bases. This CDR3 is built from 16 residues. Germline CDR1 reads SGHAT; CDR2 reads FQNNGV. The DNA of the CDR3 is TGTGCCAGCACCCTGGCGTATCGGGGTTGGCCAGGGGGGCAGTACTTC. Protein product: CASTLAYRGWPGGQYF.

V is TRBV19 and J is TRBJ1-1; D unclear. Germline V gene lookup returns CDR1 LNHDA and CDR2 SQIVND (reference sequence). Trimming stripped 1 base from V and 0 bases from J, with 9 bases between. The CDR3 length is 15 residues. The CDR3 loop is CASSIVSGMNTEAFF. The CDR3 DNA reads TGTGCCAGTAGTATAGTATCCGGTATGAACACTGAAGCTTTCTTT.

The chain carries TRBV28 and TRBJ1-2; possibly TRBD1 for D (5 bases). Trimming took 6 bases from V and 4 from J, leaving 24 bases between them. From germline, CDR1 is MDHEN and CDR2 SYDVKM. There are 17 residues in the CDR3. The chain's CDR3 is CASRWGPGGDASYGYTF. In DNA, the CDR3 is TGTGCCAGCAGATGGGGACCTGGGGGGGATGCAAGCTATGGCTACACCTTC.

The rearrangement links TRBV27 to TRBJ2-1; 14 bases align to TRBD2. Germline V gene sequence: CDR1 MNHEY, CDR2 SMNVEV (reference sequence). With V trimmed by 0 bases and J by 0 bases, 4 bases remained unmatched. This CDR3 contains 19 residues. CDR3 nucleotide sequence: TGTGCCAGCAGTTTATCGTTCGGACTAGCGGGAGGCTCCTACAATGAGCAGTTCTTC. This translates into CASSLSFGLAGGSYNEQFF.

The chain carries TRBV2 and TRBJ1-4; TRBD1 matches 8 bases. Germline assignment: CDR1 SNHLY and CDR2 FYNNEI. J gave up 6 bases and V 5 bases, and 5 bases lay outside the gene matches. The CDR3 spans 14 residues. CDR3 region: CASSNGQGYEKLFF. The DNA of the CDR3 is TGTGCCAGCAGTAACGGACAGGGCTATGAAAAACTGTTTTTT.

The V and J genes are TRBV18 and TRBJ2-7, with D possibly TRBD1 on 6 matching bases. Germline lookup yields CDR1 KGHSH and CDR2 LQKENI. V dropped 8 bases and J dropped 3 bases, with 14 bases sitting between them. CDR3 length: 13 residues. The CDR3 loop is CASRGRDNYEQYF. CDR3 sequence (DNA): TGTGCCAGCCGGGGCCGGGACAACTACGAGCAGTACTTC.

In this sample, this clone turned up once. The rearrangement links TRBV15 to TRBJ2-3; TRBD1 might be the D (5 bases). The V end was cut by 6 bases, the J end by 0 bases, with 25 bases between. This CDR3 is built from 19 residues. In germline, CDR1 is LNHNV, CDR2 YYDKDF (reference sequence). In nucleotides, the CDR3 is TGTGCCACCAGAACTCTTACGGACATCTCGCTCACTAGCACAGATACGCAGTATTTT. Translated, it gives CATRTLTDISLTSTDTQYF. The whole variable domain, remainder taken from reference TRBV15 and TRBJ2-3, is DAMVIQNPRYQVTQFGKPVTLSCSQTLNHNVMYWYQQKSSQAPKLLFHYYDKDFNNEADTPDNFQSRRPNTSFCFLDIRSPGLGDTAMYLCATRTLTDISLTSTDTQYFGPGTRLTVL.

This sequence joins TRBV4-1 and TRBJ1-5, with D unclear. This CDR3 contains 17 residues. Germline CDR1 reads MGHRA; CDR2 reads YSYEKL. Trimming took 2 bases from V and 0 from J, leaving 14 bases between them. CDR3 bases: TGCGCCAGCAGCCAAAACGAACGGGGATATAGCAATCAGCCCCAGCATTTT. Encoded protein: CASSQNERGYSNQPQHF.

This chain links TRBV7-8 with TRBJ1-3; D remains ambiguous. CDR1 is SGHVS and CDR2 is FQNEAQ in the germline V gene. Trimming left V 5 bases short and J 8 bases short, with 10 bases between. This CDR3 has 12 amino acids. The CDR3 loop is CASSLPADTIYF. DNA of the CDR3: TGTGCCAGCAGCCTCCCGGCGGACACCATATATTTT.

CDR3 DNA sequence: TGTGCCAGCAGCCACACCTACGAGCAGTACTTC. It is translated as CASSHTYEQYF. The genes are TRBV28 and TRBJ2-7; unclear D gene. CDR1 and CDR2 (germline): MDHEN, SYDVKM. This CDR3 is 11 amino acids long. V was trimmed by 6 bases and J by 2 bases, leaving 5 bases between them.

The chain has TRBV5-1 and TRBJ1-1, with D tentatively TRBD1 (6 bases). This CDR3 has 15 amino acids. Looked up from germline, CDR1 is SGHRS and CDR2 is YFSETQ. Trimming stripped 3 bases from V and 4 bases from J, with 16 bases between. CDR3 residues: CASSSDWGQGTEAFF. The CDR3 bases are TGCGCCAGCAGCTCGGATTGGGGGCAGGGCACTGAAGCTTTCTTT.

The genes are TRBV7-9 and TRBJ2-4; the D is unclear. V lost 3 bases and J 8 bases, leaving 8 bases between the germline ends. Germline CDR1 SEHNR, CDR2 FQNEAQ (reference sequence). The CDR3 extends over 12 amino acids. The CDR3, as DNA: TGTGCCAGCAGCTTGAACACAGACATTCAGTACTTC. The encoded protein is CASSLNTDIQYF.

V and J are TRBV28 and TRBJ1-2; TRBD1 is a possible D gene (5 bases). Germline assignment: CDR1 MDHEN and CDR2 SYDVKM. V shed 4 bases and J shed 3 bases, with 24 bases lying between them. The CDR3 contains 18 residues. CDR3 sequence: CASSSVGQGSTGYYGYTF. CDR3 coding DNA: TGTGCCAGCAGTTCCGTCGGGCAGGGCAGTACCGGGTACTATGGCTACACCTTC.

The chain uses TRBV5-4 and TRBJ2-2, with 12 bases matching TRBD2. Per germline, CDR1 SGHNT and CDR2 YYREEE (reference sequence). The CDR3 covers 14 residues. V lost 4 bases to trimming and J lost 5 bases; unmatched junction nucleotides: 0. In DNA form, the CDR3 reads TGTGCCAGCAGCCTAGCGGGGGGGACCGGGGAGCTGTTTTTT. It yields the protein CASSLAGGTGELFF.

This rearrangement joins TRBV29-1 to TRBJ1-2, with 9 bases that match TRBD1. The CDR3 totals 13 residues. V lost 7 bases, J lost 6 bases, and 9 bases stayed unmatched. Germline-derived CDR1 and CDR2 are SQVTM and ANQGSEA. The DNA of the CDR3 is TGCAGCGCATTTCGACAGGGGGTGAATGGCTACACCTTC. It translates to CSAFRQGVNGYTF.

This clone was observed a single time. V is TRBV29-1 and J is TRBJ1-4; D is ambiguous. The CDR3 consists of 14 residues. V was clipped by 7 bases and J by 4 bases, with 16 bases between them. CDR1 is SQVTM and CDR2 is ANQGSEA in the germline V gene. In DNA, the CDR3 is TGCAGCGCCCGGATAGGGAGCTTTAATGAAAAACTGTTTTTT. It translates to CSARIGSFNEKLFF.

The chain joins TRBV20-1 to TRBJ2-7; TRBD2 might be the D (5 bases). CDR3 length equals 11 residues. CDR1 is DFQATT, CDR2 SNEGSKA, per germline (reference sequence). Trimming took off 7 bases at V and 9 bases at J, with 16 bases between the two ends. This CDR3 reads CSVTRGSGQYF. As DNA, the CDR3 is TGCAGTGTCACTCGGGGTTCGGGGCAGTACTTC.

V gene TRBV7-2 combines with J gene TRBJ1-5; 9 bases are a match to TRBD1. The CDR3 extends over 12 amino acids. The germline gives CDR1 SGHTA, CDR2 FQGNSA. The ends lost 2 bases at V and 12 bases at J; junction bases unmatched: 2. The CDR3 here is CASSLRQGDQHF. CDR3 nucleotide sequence: TGTGCCAGCAGCTTACGACAGGGGGACCAGCATTTT.

V and J are TRBV4-3 and TRBJ2-7; a weak D match, TRBD1 (6 bases). CDR1 is LGHNA and CDR2 is YSLEER in the germline V gene. The ends were cut back, 3 bases at V and 2 bases at J, with 17 bases in the middle. This CDR3 region has 16 residues. The CDR3 DNA follows: TGCGCCAGCAGCCAGGGTGCAGGGGATTCCCCCTACGAGCAGTACTTC. It translates to CASSQGAGDSPYEQYF.

The sample holds one count of this clone. V gene TRBV5-8 combines with J gene TRBJ1-2; D might be TRBD1 (6 bases). Germline CDR1 and CDR2: SGHTS and YDEGEE. CDR3 length: 13 residues. V lost 5 bases to trimming and J lost 2 bases, with 10 bases between them. The CDR3 DNA follows: TGTGCCAGCAGTCCGGACAGAAACTATGGCTACACCTTC. Amino acid sequence: CASSPDRNYGYTF.